This T cell receptor beta chain was sequenced during a study of blood T cell repertoires in COVID-19. Study-level information: Some COVID-19 samples were acute and others convalescent; all came from the United States, Italy and Spain. T cells, B-cell-depleted T cells, or PBMCs provided the cDNA or gDNA that served as material.

Germline V CDR1 and CDR2: KGHSH, LQKENI. V gave up 4 bases and J gave up 8 bases; unmatched junction bases: 9. The CDR3 contains 15 residues. Per the original methods: Reference gene primer amplification yielded estimated nucleated cell counts. The repertoire was sequenced with immunoSEQ multiplex PCR; TCRdb's copy has only in-frame clones and lacks some. V, J and clone size are taken as reported in that table, and D and trimming were inferred from the DNA itself. This sample has roughly 68,000 clones; 65% to 85% occur once, and the top ten carry less than 4.5%. Individuals aged about 18 to 89 years were recruited from fewer than 30 US areas.

The chain uses TRBV18 and TRBJ1-4; 8 bases match TRBD1. The receptor was isolated from a woman aged 40 to 55 with acute COVID-19. Specimen: PBMCs or T cells enriched from blood (not recorded which). CDR3 DNA: TGTGCCAGCTCACTCGACCAGGGGGCAGACGAAAAACTGTTTTTT. This codes for CASSLDQGADEKLFF.